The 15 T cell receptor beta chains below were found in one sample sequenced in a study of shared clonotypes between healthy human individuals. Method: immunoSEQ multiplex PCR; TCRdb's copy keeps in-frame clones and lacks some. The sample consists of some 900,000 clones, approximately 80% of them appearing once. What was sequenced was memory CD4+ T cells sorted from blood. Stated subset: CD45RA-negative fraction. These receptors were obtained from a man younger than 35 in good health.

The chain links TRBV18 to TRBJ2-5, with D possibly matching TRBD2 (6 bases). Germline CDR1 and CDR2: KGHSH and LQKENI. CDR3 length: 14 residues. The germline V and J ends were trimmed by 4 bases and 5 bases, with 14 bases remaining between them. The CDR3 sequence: CASSLSAGLETQYF. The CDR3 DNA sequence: TGTGCCAGCTCACTGAGCGCGGGGCTGGAGACCCAGTACTTC.

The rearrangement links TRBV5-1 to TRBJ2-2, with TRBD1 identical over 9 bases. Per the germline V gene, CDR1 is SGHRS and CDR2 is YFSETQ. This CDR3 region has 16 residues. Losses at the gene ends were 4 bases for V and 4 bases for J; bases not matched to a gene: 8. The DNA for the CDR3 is TGCGCCAGCAGCCCGATCCGGGACAGGGTCACCGGGGAGCTGTTTTTT. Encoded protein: CASSPIRDRVTGELFF.

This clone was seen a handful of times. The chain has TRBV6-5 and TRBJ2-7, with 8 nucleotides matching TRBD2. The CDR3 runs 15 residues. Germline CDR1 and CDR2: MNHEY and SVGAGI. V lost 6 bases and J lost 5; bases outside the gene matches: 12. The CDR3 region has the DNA TGTGCCAGCAGCCACTTAAGCGGGAGTTATAACGAGCAGTACTTC. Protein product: CASSHLSGSYNEQYF.

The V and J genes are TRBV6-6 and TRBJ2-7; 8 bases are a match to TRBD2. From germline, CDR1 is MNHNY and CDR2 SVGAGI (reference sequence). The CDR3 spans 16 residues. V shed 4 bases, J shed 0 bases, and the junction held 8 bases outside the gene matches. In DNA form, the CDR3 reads TGTGCCAGCAGTTTCCCCGGGGGGGTGAGCTCCTACGAGCAGTACTTC. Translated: CASSFPGGVSSYEQYF.

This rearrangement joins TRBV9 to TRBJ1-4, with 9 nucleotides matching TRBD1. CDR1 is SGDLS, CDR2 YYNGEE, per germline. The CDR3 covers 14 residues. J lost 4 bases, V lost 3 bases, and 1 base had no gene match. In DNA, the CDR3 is TGTGCCAGCAGCGGACAGGGGGGTAATGAAAAACTGTTTTTT. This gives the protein CASSGQGGNEKLFF.

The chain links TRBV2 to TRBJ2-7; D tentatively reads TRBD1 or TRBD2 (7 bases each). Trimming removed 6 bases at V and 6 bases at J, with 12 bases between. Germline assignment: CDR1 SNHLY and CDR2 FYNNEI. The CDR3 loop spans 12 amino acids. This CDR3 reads CASRQGGVEQYF. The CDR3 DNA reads TGTGCCAGCAGGCAGGGGGGGGTCGAGCAGTACTTC.

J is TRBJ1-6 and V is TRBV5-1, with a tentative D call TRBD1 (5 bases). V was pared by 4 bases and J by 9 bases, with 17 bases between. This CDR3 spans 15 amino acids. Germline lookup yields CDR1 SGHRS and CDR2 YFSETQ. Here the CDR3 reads CASSPDGQGSSPLHF. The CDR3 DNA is TGCGCCAGCAGCCCCGATGGGCAGGGTAGTTCACCCCTCCACTTT.

The CDR3: CASSPTSMAVISYNEQFF. The DNA for the CDR3 is TGCGCCAGCAGCCCGACTAGTATGGCGGTAATTTCCTACAATGAGCAGTTCTTC. J is TRBJ2-1 and V is TRBV5-1, with a possible D match to TRBD2 (6 bases). With 4 bases removed from V and 1 base from J, the gap between germline ends came to 21 bases. In germline, CDR1 is SGHRS, CDR2 YFSETQ. The CDR3 loop spans 18 amino acids. The full variable domain, completed using reference TRBV5-1 and TRBJ2-1, is KAGVTQTPRYLIKTRGQQVTLSCSPISGHRSVSWYQQTPGQGLQFLFEYFSETQRNKGNFPGRFSGRQFSNSRSEMNVSTLELGDSALYLCASSPTSMAVISYNEQFFGPGTRLTVL.

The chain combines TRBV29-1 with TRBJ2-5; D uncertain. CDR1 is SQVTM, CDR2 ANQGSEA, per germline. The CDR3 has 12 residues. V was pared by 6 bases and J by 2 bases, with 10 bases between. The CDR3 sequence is CSVARQQETQYF. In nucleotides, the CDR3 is TGCAGCGTCGCGCGCCAGCAAGAGACCCAGTACTTC.

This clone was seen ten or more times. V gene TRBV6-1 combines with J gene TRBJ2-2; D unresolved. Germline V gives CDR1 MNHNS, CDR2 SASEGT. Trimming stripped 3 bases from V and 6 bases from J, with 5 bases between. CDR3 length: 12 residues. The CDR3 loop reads CASSDPPGELFF. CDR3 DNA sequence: TGTGCCAGCAGTGACCCCCCCGGGGAGCTGTTTTTT.

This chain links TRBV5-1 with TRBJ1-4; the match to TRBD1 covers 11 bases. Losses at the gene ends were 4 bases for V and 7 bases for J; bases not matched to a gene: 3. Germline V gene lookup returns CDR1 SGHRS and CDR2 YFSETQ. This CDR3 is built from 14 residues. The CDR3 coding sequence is TGCGCCAGCAGCGACGGGACAGGGGGTGAAAAACTGTTTTTT. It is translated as CASSDGTGGEKLFF. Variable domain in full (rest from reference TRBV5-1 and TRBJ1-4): KAGVTQTPRYLIKTRGQQVTLSCSPISGHRSVSWYQQTPGQGLQFLFEYFSETQRNKGNFPGRFSGRQFSNSRSEMNVSTLELGDSALYLCASSDGTGGEKLFFGSGTQLSVL.

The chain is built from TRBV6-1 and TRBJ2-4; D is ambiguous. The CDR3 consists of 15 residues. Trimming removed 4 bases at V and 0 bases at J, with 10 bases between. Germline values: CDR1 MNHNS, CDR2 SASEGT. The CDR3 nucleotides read TGTGCCAGCAGTGGGCGGCGAGAAGCCAAAAACATTCAGTACTTC. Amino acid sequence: CASSGRREAKNIQYF.

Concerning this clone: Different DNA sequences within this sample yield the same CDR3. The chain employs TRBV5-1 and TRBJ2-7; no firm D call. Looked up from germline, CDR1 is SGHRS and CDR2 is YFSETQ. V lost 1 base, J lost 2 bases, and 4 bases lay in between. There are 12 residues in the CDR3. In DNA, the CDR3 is TGCGCCAGCAGCTTGACCGCCTACGAGCAGTACTTC. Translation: CASSLTAYEQYF.

CDR3 residues: CASSRLAGVEGQFF. The CDR3, as DNA: TGTGCCAGCAGCCGATTAGCGGGAGTAGAAGGGCAGTTCTTC. This chain joins TRBV7-9 and TRBJ2-1, with 9 bases matching TRBD2. Germline V lookup: CDR1 SEHNR, CDR2 FQNEAQ (reference sequence). This CDR3 spans 14 amino acids. V shed 5 bases, J shed 12 bases, and the junction held 11 bases outside the gene matches.

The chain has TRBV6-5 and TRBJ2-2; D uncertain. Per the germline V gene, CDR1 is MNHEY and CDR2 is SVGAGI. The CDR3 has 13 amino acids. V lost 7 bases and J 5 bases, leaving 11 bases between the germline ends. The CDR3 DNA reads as TGTGCCAGCACCTCCGGTCGGACCGGGGAGCTGTTTTTT. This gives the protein CASTSGRTGELFF.